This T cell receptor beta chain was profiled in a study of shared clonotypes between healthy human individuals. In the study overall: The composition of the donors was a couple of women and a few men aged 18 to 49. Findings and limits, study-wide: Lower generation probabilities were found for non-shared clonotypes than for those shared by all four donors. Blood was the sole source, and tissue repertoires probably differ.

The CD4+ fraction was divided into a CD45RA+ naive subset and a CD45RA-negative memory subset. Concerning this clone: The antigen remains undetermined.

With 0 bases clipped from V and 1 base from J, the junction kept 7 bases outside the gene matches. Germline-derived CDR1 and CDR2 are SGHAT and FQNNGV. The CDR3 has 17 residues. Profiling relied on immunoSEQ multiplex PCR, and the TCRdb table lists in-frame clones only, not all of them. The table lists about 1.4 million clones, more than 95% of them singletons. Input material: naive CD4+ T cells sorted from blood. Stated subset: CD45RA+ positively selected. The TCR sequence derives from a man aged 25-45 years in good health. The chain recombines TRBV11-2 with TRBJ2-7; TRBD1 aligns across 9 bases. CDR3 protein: CASSLDLRGQGSYEQYF. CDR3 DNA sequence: TGTGCCAGCAGCTTAGACCTCCGGGGACAGGGATCCTACGAGCAGTACTTC. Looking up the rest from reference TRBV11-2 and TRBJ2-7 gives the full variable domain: EAGVAQSPRYKIIEKRQSVAFWCNPISGHATLYWYQQILGQGPKLLIQFQNNGVVDDSQLPKDRFSAERLKGVDSTLKIQPAKLEDSAVYLCASSLDLRGQGSYEQYFGPGTRLTVT.